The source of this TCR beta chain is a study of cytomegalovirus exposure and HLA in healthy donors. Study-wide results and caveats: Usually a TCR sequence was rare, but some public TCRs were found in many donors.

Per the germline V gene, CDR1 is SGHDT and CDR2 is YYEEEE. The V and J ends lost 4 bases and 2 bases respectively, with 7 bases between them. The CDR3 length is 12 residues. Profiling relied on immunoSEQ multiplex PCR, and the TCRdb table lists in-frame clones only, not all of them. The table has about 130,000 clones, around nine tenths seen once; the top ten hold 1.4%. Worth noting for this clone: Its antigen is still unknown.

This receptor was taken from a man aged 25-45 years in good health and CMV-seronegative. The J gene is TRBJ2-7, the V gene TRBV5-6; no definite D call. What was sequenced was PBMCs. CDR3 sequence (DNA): TGTGCCAGCAGCCAGATTACCTACGAGCAGTACTTC. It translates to CASSQITYEQYF.